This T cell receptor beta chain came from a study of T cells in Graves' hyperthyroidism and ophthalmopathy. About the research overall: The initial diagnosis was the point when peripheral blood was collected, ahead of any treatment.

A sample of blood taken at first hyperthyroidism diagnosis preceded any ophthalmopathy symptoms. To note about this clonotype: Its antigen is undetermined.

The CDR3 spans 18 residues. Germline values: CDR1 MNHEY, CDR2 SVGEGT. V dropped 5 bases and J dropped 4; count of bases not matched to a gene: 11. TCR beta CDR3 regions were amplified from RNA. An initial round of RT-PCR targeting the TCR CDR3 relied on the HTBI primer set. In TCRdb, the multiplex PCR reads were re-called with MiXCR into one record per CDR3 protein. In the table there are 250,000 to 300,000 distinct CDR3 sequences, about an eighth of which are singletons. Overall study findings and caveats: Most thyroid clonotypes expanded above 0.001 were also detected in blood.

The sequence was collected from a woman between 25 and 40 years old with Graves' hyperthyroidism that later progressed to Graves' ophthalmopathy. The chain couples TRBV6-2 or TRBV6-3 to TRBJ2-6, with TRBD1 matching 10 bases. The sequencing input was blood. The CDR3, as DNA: TGTGCCAGCAGTCCTTGGACAGGGGGGGGATCGGGGGCCAACGTCCTGACTTTC. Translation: CASSPWTGGGSGANVLTF.